Listed below are T cell receptor beta chains from one sample, sequenced in a study of T cell repertoires in cytomegalovirus infection. TCRdb re-called the reads with MiXCR, one entry per CDR3 protein. The sample has fewer than 200,000 distinct CDR3 sequences; roughly 19% are singletons. What was sequenced was PBMCs. The origin of the receptors is a human donor in good health (CMV status not recorded). Some clones in this sample may be carry-over from other donors' samples. CDR3s include the opening cysteine and the closing phenylalanine or tryptophan. A D gene is named only where the DNA matches it firmly. Expanded clones get a size class; other rows say once, few or many, or leave the size out.

clone size	V gene	J gene	D gene	CDR3 length	CDR3 DNA	CDR3 protein
.	TRBV4-2	TRBJ1-2	.	14	TGTGACAGCAGCCAAGATGCAGCCAACTATGGCTACACCTTC	CDSSQDAANYGYTF
.	TRBV20-1	TRBJ1-5	TRBD1	14	TGCAGTGCTAGATATTCGACAGGGAATCAGCCCCAGCATTTT	CSARYSTGNQPQHF
.	TRBV28	TRBJ2-2	TRBD1	19	TGTGCCAGCAGTTTTTTCACTCCCGGGACAGGGTGGGTCACCGGGGAGCTGTTTTTT	CASSFFTPGTGWVTGELFF
.	TRBV5-1	TRBJ1-1	TRBD1	16	TGCGCCAGCAGCTTGTACCAGGGGGCGGGTAACACTGAAGCTTTCTTT	CASSLYQGAGNTEAFF
.	TRBV5-1	TRBJ1-4	.	14	TGCGCCAGCAGCTTGGACAGTAAAGATGAAAAACTGTTTTTT	CASSLDSKDEKLFF
few	TRBV6-6	TRBJ2-1	.	15	TGTGCCAGCAGCCGTAGCGGAGGAGAGTACAATGAGCAGTTCTTC	CASSRSGGEYNEQFF
.	TRBV30	TRBJ2-3	.	14	TGTGCCTGGAGGGGTCAAGGGTTAACAGATACGCAGTATTTT	CAWRGQGLTDTQYF
few	TRBV10-3	TRBJ2-4	TRBD2	14	TGTGCCATCAGTGACGGGGGGACCAAAAACATTCAGTACTTC	CAISDGGTKNIQYF
.	TRBV28	TRBJ1-5	.	15	TGTGCCAGCAGTTTATGGGGCGGGGACGGGCAGCCCCAGCATTTT	CASSLWGGDGQPQHF
.	TRBV5-1	TRBJ2-1	TRBD2	14	TGCGCCAGCAGCATGAGACAGAGCGGGGGTGAGCAGTTCTTC	CASSMRQSGGEQFF
few	TRBV7-9	TRBJ2-2	TRBD2	14	TGTGCCAGCAGTCCGGGGGGGGCCGCCGGGGAGCTGTTTTTT	CASSPGGAAGELFF
.	TRBV29-1	TRBJ1-2	.	14	TGCAGCGTTGAAGACAGAACCTTAAACTATGGCTACACCTTC	CSVEDRTLNYGYTF
.	TRBV12-3/TRBV12-4	TRBJ2-5	.	14	TGTGCCAGCAGTCCCCCAGGGGTACAAGAGACCCAGTACTTC	CASSPPGVQETQYF
many	TRBV11-3	TRBJ1-1	.	18	TGTGCCAGCAGCTCGCGAGACACCCGCACAATTATGAACACTGAAGCTTTCTTT	CASSSRDTRTIMNTEAFF
many	TRBV6-1	TRBJ2-1	.	15	TGTGCCAGCAGTGAAGCCTCTAGCGTCTACAATGAGCAGTTCTTC	CASSEASSVYNEQFF
few	TRBV11-3	TRBJ2-5	.	14	TGTGCCAGCAGCTTAGATTCAGTACAAGAGACCCAGTACTTC	CASSLDSVQETQYF
many	TRBV7-3	TRBJ2-3	.	14	TGTGCCAGCAGCTTTCGTCCATCCCCAGATACGCAGTATTTT	CASSFRPSPDTQYF
few	TRBV27	TRBJ2-3	.	15	TGTGCCAGCAGTTCCCCCATGGGACCAACAGATACGCAGTATTTT	CASSSPMGPTDTQYF
few	TRBV12-3/TRBV12-4	TRBJ2-7	.	11	TGTGCCAGCAGTTTCATAGACGAGCAGTACTTC	CASSFIDEQYF
many	TRBV6-5	TRBJ1-6	.	14	TGTGCCAGCAGTTACGCGCAGGGTTATTCACCCCTCCACTTT	CASSYAQGYSPLHF
once	TRBV5-1	TRBJ1-2	.	14	TGCGCCAGCACCCCGGACAAGGATTTCTATGGCTACACCTTC	CASTPDKDFYGYTF
few	TRBV5-1	TRBJ1-6	.	14	TGCGCCAGCAGGGACAGCTCCTATAATTCACCCCTCCACTTT	CASRDSSYNSPLHF
few	TRBV27	TRBJ2-7	TRBD1	14	TGTGCCAGCAGTATAAGACAGGGAGACTACGAGCAGTACTTC	CASSIRQGDYEQYF
few	TRBV11-1	TRBJ2-6	.	17	TGTGCCAGCAGCTTACGACCAGACCTCTCTGGGGCCAACGTCCTGACTTTC	CASSLRPDLSGANVLTF
few	TRBV12-3/TRBV12-4	TRBJ1-3	.	14	TGTGCCAGCAGTTTTTCCAGCTCTGGAAACACCATATATTTT	CASSFSSSGNTIYF
few	TRBV7-2	TRBJ1-4	.	12	TGTGCCAGCAGCTTCTCAAGGGAAAAACTGTTTTTT	CASSFSREKLFF
few	TRBV6-4	TRBJ2-7	TRBD2	13	TGTGCCAGCGGGGGACTAGCGGCTTACGAGCAGTACTTC	CASGGLAAYEQYF
.	TRBV19	TRBJ2-7	TRBD2	15	TGTGCCGGCAGCCACGCTCCTAGCGGGAGCTACGAGCAGTACTTC	CAGSHAPSGSYEQYF
.	TRBV4-3	TRBJ2-2	.	15	TGCGCCAGCAGCCAAGATGCAGCGTACACCGGGGAGCTGTTTTTT	CASSQDAAYTGELFF
.	TRBV18	TRBJ1-1	.	14	TGTGCCAGCTCACCTACGAGGGGGGGGACTGAAGCTTTCTTT	CASSPTRGGTEAFF
few	TRBV7-6	TRBJ2-7	.	13	TGTGCCAGCAGCCCCCGGACAGTCTACGAGCAGTACTTC	CASSPRTVYEQYF
.	TRBV5-3	TRBJ1-2	.	13	TGTGCCAGCAGCGACGACAGGCGTTATGGCTACACCTTC	CASSDDRRYGYTF
medium-sized	TRBV7-2	TRBJ2-2	TRBD2	16	TGTGCCAGCAGCCCACGACTAGCGGGAGACACCGGGGAGCTGTTTTTT	CASSPRLAGDTGELFF
.	TRBV2	TRBJ2-1	.	15	TGTGCCAGCAGTGAGGGTCCATCGGGAATCAATGAGCAGTTCTTC	CASSEGPSGINEQFF
.	TRBV20-1	TRBJ1-1	.	12	TGCAGTGCTAGGGGGTCGAACACTGAAGCTTTCTTT	CSARGSNTEAFF
.	TRBV7-2	TRBJ2-7	.	14	TGTGCCAGCAGCTTTTTCGCAGGGCCCTACGAGCAGTACTTC	CASSFFAGPYEQYF
many	TRBV28	TRBJ2-3	TRBD1	14	TGTGCCAGCCTCCGGACAGGGATCGCAGATACGCAGTATTTT	CASLRTGIADTQYF
.	TRBV12-3/TRBV12-4	TRBJ2-1	.	14	TGTGCCAGCAGCCCCTCGGCTAGGTTAGATGAGCAGTTCTTC	CASSPSARLDEQFF
.	TRBV6-1	TRBJ2-5	.	15	TGTGCCAGCAGTGAAGGAGCTCAGGGGCAAGAGACCCAGTACTTC	CASSEGAQGQETQYF
few	TRBV6-5	TRBJ2-5	.	14	TGTGCCAGCAGTCCCGGATGGGTACAAGAGACCCAGTACTTC	CASSPGWVQETQYF
.	TRBV10-3	TRBJ2-7	.	12	TGTGCCATCAGTGAGTCTGACAGCCTTCAGTACTTC	CAISESDSLQYF
many	TRBV7-2	TRBJ2-7	TRBD2	15	TGTGCCAGCAGCTGGACTAGCGGGAACGCGTACGAGCAGTACTTC	CASSWTSGNAYEQYF
few	TRBV6-1	TRBJ2-3	.	17	TGTGCCAGCAGTGAATCTTTTGGGACTTCCCAACCAGATACGCAGTATTTT	CASSESFGTSQPDTQYF
few	TRBV6-5	TRBJ2-5	TRBD2	15	TGTGCCAGCAGTTACTCGGGACTAGCGCCAGAGACCCAGTACTTC	CASSYSGLAPETQYF
many	TRBV6-1	TRBJ1-4	.	15	TGTGCCAGCAGTGTCTACAGGGCCTCTAATGAAAAACTGTTTTTT	CASSVYRASNEKLFF
few	TRBV14	TRBJ1-6	.	16	TGTGCCAGCAGCCAAGGAGGGACCGCGAGGAATTCACCCCTCCACTTT	CASSQGGTARNSPLHF
few	TRBV6-2/TRBV6-3	TRBJ2-1	TRBD2	16	TGTGCCAGCAGTTTCCTGACTAGCGGGGGCTACAATGAGCAGTTCTTC	CASSFLTSGGYNEQFF